The rows below give T cell receptor beta chains drawn from one sample of a study of blood T cell repertoires in COVID-19. Data came from immunoSEQ multiplex PCR; TCRdb stores just in-frame clones and leaves some out. The sample lists under 75,000 clones; about four fifths were seen once. The sample comprised peripheral blood. The receptors derive from an older man who had recovered from COVID-19. CDR3s include the opening cysteine and the closing phenylalanine or tryptophan. D genes are given only for firm matches. Size is stated for part of the rows, as once, few or many counts, or as a class when the clone is expanded.

d_call | j_call | v_call | clone_size | cdr3_length | cdr3_nt | cdr3_aa
. | TRBJ2-5 | TRBV6-2/TRBV6-3 | once | 14 | TGTGCCAGCAGCCTTAATAACCCTACAGAGACCCAGTACTTC | CASSLNNPTETQYF
. | TRBJ2-5 | TRBV30 | . | 20 | TGTGCCTGGAGTCCCAATTTCGGCAGGGGTCCCTCTTCCCCCCAAGAGACCCAGTACTTC | CAWSPNFGRGPSSPQETQYF
TRBD1 | TRBJ1-4 | TRBV23-1 | . | 16 | TGCGCCAGCAGTCATTTGAGGGGGCGAACTAATGAAAAACTGTTTTTT | CASSHLRGRTNEKLFF
TRBD1 | TRBJ1-1 | TRBV28 | once | 16 | TGTGCCAGCAGTTTGTCCACCGGGACAGGTATGGCTGAAGCTTTCTTT | CASSLSTGTGMAEAFF
. | TRBJ2-6 | TRBV27 | . | 21 | TGTGCCAGCAGATACGCCACCCCGAGGGCAGGGGCTTTCTCTGGGGCCAACGTCCTGACTTTC | CASRYATPRAGAFSGANVLTF
TRBD2 | TRBJ2-3 | TRBV9 | . | 17 | TGTGCCAGCAGCGTAGGTGGAGGGCTAGCGGGAGCAGATACGCAGTATTTT | CASSVGGGLAGADTQYF
. | TRBJ1-2 | TRBV9 | . | 14 | TGTGCCAGCAAGGAATCAGGGACTAACTATGGCTACACCTTC | CASKESGTNYGYTF
. | TRBJ1-1 | TRBV7-3 | . | 13 | TGTGCCAGCAGCTTAGGTCCGGACACTGAAGCTTTCTTT | CASSLGPDTEAFF
TRBD1 | TRBJ1-3 | TRBV6-1 | . | 16 | TGTGCCAGCAGTGGGCACAGGGGGCAGGGTGGAAACACCATATATTTT | CASSGHRGQGGNTIYF
. | TRBJ1-2 | TRBV5-6 | few | 14 | TGTGCCAGCAGCTCCGGACTGCCTAACTATGGCTACACCTTC | CASSSGLPNYGYTF
TRBD2 | TRBJ2-2 | TRBV13 | . | 14 | TGTGCCAGCAGCTTGACTAGCCCCGCCGGGGAGCTGTTTTTT | CASSLTSPAGELFF
. | TRBJ2-1 | TRBV30 | . | 15 | TGTGCCTGGAGTCCCTGGTATCTCAACAGCAATGAGCAGTTCTTC | CAWSPWYLNSNEQFF
TRBD2 | TRBJ2-1 | TRBV4-3 | . | 15 | TGCGCCAGCAGCCACCGGGGGGGCCCTTCGAATGAGCAGTTCTTC | CASSHRGGPSNEQFF
. | TRBJ1-6 | TRBV6-5 | . | 14 | TGTGCCAGCGCTATACAGGGTCAGGATTCACCCCTCCACTTT | CASAIQGQDSPLHF
. | TRBJ2-1 | TRBV11-2 | . | 13 | TGTGCCAGCAGCTTAGACGCTTCGAGTGAGCAGTTCTTC | CASSLDASSEQFF
TRBD2 | TRBJ2-7 | TRBV18 | . | 18 | TGTGCCAGCTCACCACGAGGGACTAGCGGGGGAGGGACCTACGAGCAGTACTTC | CASSPRGTSGGGTYEQYF
. | TRBJ1-6 | TRBV10-1 | . | 14 | TGCGCCTTAGGCAGGGGCTCCTATAATTCACCCCTCCACTTT | CALGRGSYNSPLHF
. | TRBJ2-3 | TRBV7-6 | . | 17 | TGTGCCAGCAGCTTAGAGCGAGGGCCCCAAAAAACAGATACGCAGTATTTT | CASSLERGPQKTDTQYF
. | TRBJ1-5 | TRBV19 | once | 18 | TGTGCCAGTAGTATATTAGGTCGGGGGGTCAAAGCGGATCAGCCCCAGCATTTT | CASSILGRGVKADQPQHF
TRBD1 | TRBJ1-2 | TRBV2 | . | 15 | TGTGCCAGCCGCATTTCCGGGACAGTCGACTATGGCTACACCTTC | CASRISGTVDYGYTF
. | TRBJ1-5 | TRBV5-4 | . | 15 | TGTGCCAGCAGCTTGGGCGGAGATAGGAATCAGCCCCAGCATTTT | CASSLGGDRNQPQHF
. | TRBJ1-2 | TRBV18 | . | 12 | TGTGCCAGCTCCCGCCCGGAGGGCGGCTACACCTTC | CASSRPEGGYTF
TRBD1 | TRBJ2-3 | TRBV5-1 | . | 16 | TGCGCCAGCAGCTTGATAGGGGACAGGGGCGCAGATACGCAGTATTTT | CASSLIGDRGADTQYF
TRBD1 | TRBJ2-7 | TRBV5-8 | . | 15 | TGTGCCAGCAGTTCCGGGACAGGGGGTAGTAACGAGCAGTACTTC | CASSSGTGGSNEQYF
TRBD2 | TRBJ2-1 | TRBV7-2 | . | 15 | TGTGCCAGCAACCAATTAGCGGGAGCGTACAATGAGCAGTTCTTC | CASNQLAGAYNEQFF
. | TRBJ2-3 | TRBV4-1 | . | 16 | TGCGCCAGCAGCCCCGGAGTAGCGGTGAGCACAGATACGCAGTATTTT | CASSPGVAVSTDTQYF
. | TRBJ1-1 | TRBV28 | . | 13 | TGTGCCAGCAGTTTTCCAGGGAACACTGAAGCTTTCTTT | CASSFPGNTEAFF
. | TRBJ2-2 | TRBV30 | . | 12 | TGTGCCTGGAGTGTACTTTCCGGGGAGCTGTTTTTT | CAWSVLSGELFF
. | TRBJ2-1 | TRBV18 | . | 15 | TGTGCCAGCTCGCCCGGGGGAGCCTTGTCCAATGAGCAGTTCTTC | CASSPGGALSNEQFF
TRBD1 | TRBJ2-2 | TRBV3-1/TRBV3-2 | few | 14 | TGTGCCAGCAGTCGGACAGGGGGTGACGGGGAGCTGTTTTTT | CASSRTGGDGELFF
TRBD2 | TRBJ2-1 | TRBV20-1 | . | 14 | TGCAGTGCTAGTGTAACTAGCGGGAGCCATGAGCAGTTCTTC | CSASVTSGSHEQFF
. | TRBJ1-6 | TRBV27 | medium-sized | 13 | TGTGCCAGCAGTTTAGAGGTCCGGTCACCCCTCCACTTT | CASSLEVRSPLHF
. | TRBJ2-5 | TRBV28 | . | 13 | TGTGCCAGCACTAGGAGCGCTGAGGAGACCCAGTACTTC | CASTRSAEETQYF
TRBD2 | TRBJ2-7 | TRBV2 | . | 14 | TGTGCCAGCAGTGAAGCGGGGACTAGCGGGAGGGCTTACTTC | CASSEAGTSGRAYF
. | TRBJ2-3 | TRBV5-1 | . | 13 | TGCGCCAGCAGCCCATCCGCGGCAGATACGCAGTATTTT | CASSPSAADTQYF
TRBD1 | TRBJ2-7 | TRBV7-9 | . | 13 | TGTGCCAGCGAAGGGGGCGCCGGCTACGAGCAGTACTTC | CASEGGAGYEQYF